These 28 T cell receptor beta chains share one sample of origin, sequenced in a study of T cell changes during pregnancy in multiple sclerosis. Using immunoSEQ multiplex PCR, the repertoire was profiled, and TCRdb retains in-frame clones only, with some absent. Among about 98,000 clones listed, around 92% were seen once. Specimen: peripheral blood, collected after pregnancy. The receptors were sampled from a female donor in good health, enrolled as a control in a pregnancy study.

This chain links TRBV29-1 with TRBJ1-1; 7 bases are shared with TRBD1. The V gene end was trimmed by 0 bases and the J gene end by 5 bases; junction bases not matched to a gene: 3. Germline CDR1 reads SQVTM; CDR2 reads ANQGSEA. The CDR3 consists of 13 residues. Here the CDR3 reads CSVEEGQQTEAFF. As DNA, the CDR3 is TGCAGCGTTGAAGAGGGACAGCAAACTGAAGCTTTCTTT.

The chain links TRBV21-1 to TRBJ2-5; the table's TRBD1 call for D was not verified on the DNA. TRBV21-1 is a pseudogene. The CDR3 contains 15 residues. In DNA form, the CDR3 reads TGTGCCAGCAGCAAAGGACAGGGTCCTTTGGAGACCCAGTACTTC. Its protein is CASSKGQGPLETQYF.

The chain uses TRBV6-1 and TRBJ1-3; D remains unclear. This CDR3 contains 16 residues. Trimming removed 4 bases at V and 0 bases at J, with 13 bases between. Per germline, CDR1 MNHNS and CDR2 SASEGT. The CDR3 protein is CASSVVRGNSGNTIYF. CDR3 in DNA: TGTGCCAGCAGTGTAGTTCGCGGAAACTCTGGAAACACCATATATTTT.

This rearrangement joins TRBV11-2 to TRBJ1-2; TRBD1 matches 7 bases. The CDR3 length is 15 residues. J lost 4 bases, V lost 1 base, and 6 bases had no gene match. CDR1 SGHAT and CDR2 FQNNGV come from the germline V gene. This CDR3 is CASSLAGGRGYGYTF. The CDR3 nucleotides read TGTGCCAGCAGCTTAGCAGGGGGGCGCGGCTATGGCTACACCTTC. The full variable domain, completed using reference TRBV11-2 and TRBJ1-2, is EAGVAQSPRYKIIEKRQSVAFWCNPISGHATLYWYQQILGQGPKLLIQFQNNGVVDDSQLPKDRFSAERLKGVDSTLKIQPAKLEDSAVYLCASSLAGGRGYGYTFGSGTRLTVV.

CDR3: CASSVGGRGISLHF. As DNA, the CDR3 is TGTGCCAGCAGCGTAGGAGGCAGGGGGATAAGCCTCCACTTT. The chain has TRBV9 and TRBJ1-6; TRBD1 agrees at 7 bases. This CDR3 contains 14 residues. CDR1 SGDLS and CDR2 YYNGEE come from the germline V gene. V lost 0 bases, J lost 15 bases, and 9 bases stayed unmatched.

In this sample, this clone turned up a few times. A read error may account for a junction end that differs from germline. This chain connects TRBV7-7 to TRBJ2-5; a weak D match, TRBD2 (7 bases). CDR3 length: 15 amino acids. Germline-derived CDR1 and CDR2 are SSHAT and FNYEAQ (reference sequence). This CDR3 is CASSLGGPSTETQYF. The CDR3 nucleotides read TGTGCTAGCAGCCTGGGGGGGCCTTCAACGGAGACCCAGTACTTC.

The chain uses TRBV6-5 and TRBJ2-6; D remains unclear. The CDR3 length is 14 residues. V lost 2 bases and J lost 7, with 9 bases in between. The germline V gene has CDR1 MNHEY and CDR2 SVGAGI. This CDR3 reads CASSYVNGANVLTF. The CDR3 nucleotides are TGTGCCAGCAGTTACGTAAACGGTGCCAACGTCCTGACTTTC.

The J gene is TRBJ1-2, the V gene TRBV28; 7 bases fit TRBD1. The CDR3 contains 15 residues. The ends lost 3 bases at V and 5 bases at J; junction bases unmatched: 9. Germline lookup yields CDR1 MDHEN and CDR2 SYDVKM. The CDR3 sequence is CASSLDRTGGYGYTF. The CDR3 DNA reads as TGTGCCAGCAGTTTGGACAGGACAGGCGGGTATGGCTACACCTTC.

The chain uses TRBV19 and TRBJ1-3; no clear D. The CDR3 runs 14 residues. Deletions cut 4 bases from V and 0 bases from J, with 7 bases between. Germline values: CDR1 LNHDA, CDR2 SQIVND (reference sequence). CDR3: CASSRGNSGNTIYF. The CDR3 nucleotides are TGTGCCAGTAGTAGAGGGAACTCTGGAAACACCATATATTTT.

This chain links TRBV9 with TRBJ2-1, with unresolved D. The V end lost 3 bases, the J end lost 9 bases, and 13 bases lay between the germline ends. CDR1 and CDR2 (germline): SGDLS, YYNGEE. The CDR3 consists of 13 residues. The CDR3 region has the DNA TGTGCCAGCAGCGATCGACTCCCGGGTGAGCAGTTCTTC. Protein sequence: CASSDRLPGEQFF.

The chain recombines TRBV12-5 with TRBJ2-1; 7 nucleotides agree with TRBD2. This CDR3 region has 17 residues. Germline-derived CDR1 and CDR2 are LGHNT and FRNRAP. V lost 2 bases to trimming and J lost 8 bases; unmatched junction nucleotides: 15. In DNA, the CDR3 is TGTGCTAGTGGTTTGCCCCCTTTGGGGGGGGATAGAGATGAGCAGTTCTTC. Translated: CASGLPPLGGDRDEQFF.

This chain uses TRBV18 with TRBJ1-2; a weak D match, TRBD1 (5 bases). Germline loops: CDR1 KGHSH, CDR2 LQKENI. The CDR3 extends over 15 amino acids. Trimming took 2 bases from V and 3 from J, leaving 13 bases between them. CDR3 DNA: TGTGCCAGCTCACCATTGGACAACGGATACTATGGCTACACCTTC. Translated, it gives CASSPLDNGYYGYTF.

V is TRBV7-9 and J is TRBJ1-1, with D possibly TRBD1 on 6 matching bases. Between the trimmed V and J ends, which lost 6 bases and 4 bases, there was a span of 15 bases. The CDR3 is 14 amino acids. Per germline, CDR1 SEHNR and CDR2 FQNEAQ (reference sequence). CDR3 residues: CASRQTGSGTEAFF. The CDR3 bases are TGTGCCAGCAGACAAACAGGGTCGGGCACTGAAGCTTTCTTT.

The chain combines TRBV7-2 with TRBJ2-3; D may be TRBD2 (5 bases). V lost 3 bases to trimming and J lost 0 bases, with 10 bases between them. The germline gives CDR1 SGHTA, CDR2 FQGNSA. This CDR3 contains 15 residues. The CDR3, as DNA: TGTGCCAGCAGCTTCGTAGGGAGAAGCACAGATACGCAGTATTTT. This codes for CASSFVGRSTDTQYF.

The rearrangement uses TRBV7-2 and TRBJ2-7, with D hard to call. V was clipped by 1 base and J by 2 bases, with 12 bases between them. The CDR3 covers 15 residues. Germline loops: CDR1 SGHTA, CDR2 FQGNSA. Written as DNA, the CDR3 is TGTGCCAGCAGCTTAGTAGTCGGGTTCACCTACGAGCAGTACTTC. Encoded protein: CASSLVVGFTYEQYF. Drawing the rest from reference TRBV7-2 and TRBJ2-7, the complete variable domain is GAGVSQSPSNKVTEKGKDVELRCDPISGHTALYWYRQSLGQGLEFLIYFQGNSAPDKSGLPSDRFSAERTGGSVSTLTIQRTQQEDSAVYLCASSLVVGFTYEQYFGPGTRLTVT.

The V call is TRBV6-6, the J call TRBJ1-1, with D perhaps matching TRBD1 (6 bases). The CDR3 has 14 amino acids. V lost 7 bases and J lost 1, with 13 bases in between. Germline V gives CDR1 MNHNY, CDR2 SVGAGI (reference sequence). The chain's CDR3 is CASTEQGRNTEAFF. CDR3 in DNA: TGTGCCAGCACCGAACAGGGACGGAACACTGAAGCTTTCTTT.

The chain employs TRBV14 and TRBJ2-1; TRBD1 aligns across 10 bases. The CDR3 sequence is 15 residues long. The V and J ends lost 4 bases and 4 bases, in that order; junction bases with no gene match: 4. CDR1 and CDR2 (germline): SGHDN, FVKESK. In DNA form, the CDR3 reads TGTGCCAGCAGCCGCGGACAGGGGGTTTACAATGAGCAGTTCTTC. Translating gives CASSRGQGVYNEQFF.

The V call is TRBV5-1, the J call TRBJ2-2, with 8 bases that match TRBD2. Germline V lookup: CDR1 SGHRS, CDR2 YFSETQ. CDR3 length equals 15 residues. The V and J ends lost 4 bases and 1 base, in that order; junction bases with no gene match: 3. CDR3 in DNA: TGCGCCAGCAGCCGGGAGGGGAAGAACACCGGGGAGCTGTTTTTT. Protein: CASSREGKNTGELFF.

J is TRBJ1-2 and V is TRBV6-5, with D tentatively TRBD1 (5 bases). Trimming removed 0 bases from V and 7 bases from J, with 12 bases in between. The CDR3 runs to 14 residues. Germline assignment: CDR1 MNHEY and CDR2 SVGAGI. The CDR3 loop is CASSYSTGRRGYTF. CDR3 sequence (DNA): TGTGCCAGCAGTTACTCTACAGGCCGCCGTGGCTACACCTTC.

Only one count was recorded for this clone. The chain combines TRBV6-5 with TRBJ1-1; D uncertain. Trimming took 2 bases from V and 3 from J, leaving 10 bases between them. The CDR3 is 14 amino acids. Germline CDR1 MNHEY, CDR2 SVGAGI. The CDR3 is CASSYAGSDTEAFF. The DNA of the CDR3 is TGTGCCAGCAGTTACGCGGGTTCCGACACTGAAGCTTTCTTT.

CDR3 region: CASREQGGNTEAFF. For the CDR3, the DNA is TGTGCCAGCAGGGAACAGGGGGGGAACACTGAAGCTTTCTTT. The chain recombines TRBV5-6 with TRBJ1-1, with 8 bases aligning to TRBD1. The CDR3 length is 14 residues. In germline, CDR1 is SGHDT, CDR2 YYEEEE. The V gene end was trimmed by 5 bases and the J gene end by 1 base; junction bases not matched to a gene: 4.

The chain recombines TRBV5-1 with TRBJ2-1; TRBD2 agrees at 12 bases. Trimming took 7 bases from V and 1 from J; bases not matched to a gene: 12. The CDR3 is 18 amino acids. CDR1 and CDR2 from the germline V gene are SGHRS and YFSETQ. The chain's CDR3 is CASRRTSGISNSYNEQFF. The DNA of the CDR3 is TGCGCCAGCCGACGGACTAGCGGGATATCAAATTCCTACAATGAGCAGTTCTTC.

This clone was seen just once. V and J are TRBV20-1 and TRBJ2-7; D gene uncertain. The V gene lost 3 bases and the J gene lost 3 bases, with 6 bases spanning the gap. Looked up from germline, CDR1 is DFQATT and CDR2 is SNEGSKA (reference sequence). This CDR3 contains 11 residues. As DNA, the CDR3 is TGCAGTGCTAGTGGCGGCTACGAGCAGTACTTC. Encoded protein: CSASGGYEQYF.

Only one count was recorded for this clone. The chain uses TRBV4-1 and TRBJ1-2, with D unclear. This CDR3 has 18 residues. Per the germline V gene, CDR1 is MGHRA and CDR2 is YSYEKL. Trimming left V 5 bases short and J 2 bases short, with 24 bases between. The CDR3: CASSGPGDTEIVNYGYTF. The DNA of the CDR3 is TGCGCCAGCAGCGGTCCCGGCGACACTGAAATCGTAAACTATGGCTACACCTTC.

Only one count was recorded for this clone. V gene TRBV28 combines with J gene TRBJ2-7; 9 bases are shared with TRBD1. Germline V lookup: CDR1 MDHEN, CDR2 SYDVKM. The CDR3 spans 15 residues. Trimming removed 2 bases from V and 6 bases from J; junction bases left unmatched: 8. The DNA of the CDR3 is TGTGCCAGCAGTTTAACTGGGACAGGGCTGGCCGAGCAGTACTTC. As protein: CASSLTGTGLAEQYF.

The chain carries TRBV6-5 and TRBJ1-2; unclear D gene. The CDR3 has 12 residues. V shed 5 bases and J shed 8 bases, with 12 bases lying between them. Germline CDR1 and CDR2: MNHEY and SVGAGI. CDR3 nucleotides: TGTGCCAGCAGTAGGCGTAGTAGCGGCTACACCTTC. Amino acids: CASSRRSSGYTF.

The V call is TRBV2, the J call TRBJ1-1; D might be TRBD1 (6 bases). V was cut by 1 base and J by 4 bases, with 13 bases left in between. Germline V lookup: CDR1 SNHLY, CDR2 FYNNEI. This CDR3 has 15 residues. The CDR3 coding sequence is TGTGCCAGCAGTGAAGTTAGGGGGAAGAGCACTGAAGCTTTCTTT. As protein: CASSEVRGKSTEAFF.

V gene TRBV2 combines with J gene TRBJ2-7; 8 nucleotides align to TRBD1. The V gene's germline CDR1 is SNHLY and CDR2 FYNNEI. The V segment lost 8 bases and the J segment 1 base; nucleotides outside the gene matches: 7. The CDR3 has 14 amino acids. CDR3 region: CASETGGLSYEQYF. CDR3 in DNA: TGTGCCAGCGAAACAGGGGGGTTGTCCTACGAGCAGTACTTC.